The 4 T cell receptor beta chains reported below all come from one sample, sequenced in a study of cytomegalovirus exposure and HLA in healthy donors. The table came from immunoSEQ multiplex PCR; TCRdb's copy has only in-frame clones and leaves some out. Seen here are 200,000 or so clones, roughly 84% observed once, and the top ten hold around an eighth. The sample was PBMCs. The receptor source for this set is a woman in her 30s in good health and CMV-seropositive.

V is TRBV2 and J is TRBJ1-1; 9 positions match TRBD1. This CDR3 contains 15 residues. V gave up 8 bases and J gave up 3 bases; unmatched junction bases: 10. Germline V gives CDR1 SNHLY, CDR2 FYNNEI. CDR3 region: CASGPGTGLDTEAFF. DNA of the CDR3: TGTGCCAGCGGCCCCGGGACAGGGCTGGACACTGAAGCTTTCTTT.

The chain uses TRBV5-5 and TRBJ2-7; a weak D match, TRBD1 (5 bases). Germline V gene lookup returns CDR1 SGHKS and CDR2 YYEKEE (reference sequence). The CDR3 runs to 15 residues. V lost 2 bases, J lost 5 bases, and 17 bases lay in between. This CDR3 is CASSLSPGLVDEQYF. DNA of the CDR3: TGTGCCAGCAGCTTAAGTCCAGGGTTGGTGGACGAGCAGTACTTC. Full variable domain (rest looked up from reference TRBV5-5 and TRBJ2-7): DAGVTQSPTHLIKTRGQQVTLRCSPISGHKSVSWYQQVLGQGPQFIFQYYEKEERGRGNFPDRFSARQFPNYSSELNVNALLLGDSALYLCASSLSPGLVDEQYFGPGTRLTVT.

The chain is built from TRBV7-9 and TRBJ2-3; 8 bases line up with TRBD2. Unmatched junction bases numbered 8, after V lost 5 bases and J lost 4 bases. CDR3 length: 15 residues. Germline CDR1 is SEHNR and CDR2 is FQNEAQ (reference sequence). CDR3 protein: CASSPLAVSSDTQYF. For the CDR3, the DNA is TGTGCCAGCAGCCCACTAGCGGTTTCTTCAGATACGCAGTATTTT.

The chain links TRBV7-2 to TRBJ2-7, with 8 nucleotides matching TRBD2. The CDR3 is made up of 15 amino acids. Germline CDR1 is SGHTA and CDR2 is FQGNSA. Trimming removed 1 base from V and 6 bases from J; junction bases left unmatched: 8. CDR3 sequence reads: CASSLVVGRDREQYF. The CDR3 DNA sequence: TGTGCCAGCAGCTTAGTGGTCGGGAGGGACCGCGAGCAGTACTTC.